Following are 25 T cell receptor beta chains from one sample sequenced in a study of shared clonotypes between healthy human individuals. The repertoire was sequenced with immunoSEQ multiplex PCR; TCRdb's copy has only in-frame clones and lacks some. The sample yields 1,500,000 or so clones, roughly 96% seen once. Sequencing was carried out using naive CD4+ T cells sorted from blood. Subset of the sample: CD45RA+ positively selected. All receptors come from a young man in good health.

The chain joins TRBV5-1 to TRBJ1-1; 11 bases match TRBD1. The CDR3 spans 14 residues. J lost 3 bases, V lost 7 bases, and 5 bases had no gene match. Germline V gene data show CDR1 as SGHRS and CDR2 as YFSETQ. CDR3 DNA: TGCGCCAGCGGACAGGGGGCGAGGGACACTGAAGCTTTCTTT. It encodes CASGQGARDTEAFF.

This rearrangement joins TRBV27 to TRBJ2-2; D is ambiguous. In germline, CDR1 is MNHEY, CDR2 SMNVEV (reference sequence). Trimming stripped 3 bases from V and 0 bases from J, with 5 bases between. The CDR3 has 14 amino acids. The CDR3 sequence: CASSFWANTGELFF. DNA of the CDR3: TGTGCCAGCAGTTTTTGGGCGAACACCGGGGAGCTGTTTTTT.

This chain joins TRBV6-4 and TRBJ2-2; 8 nucleotides agree with TRBD1. The trim removed 6 bases at V and 0 bases at J, leaving 6 bases unmatched. This CDR3 comprises 16 residues. CDR1 and CDR2 (germline): MRHNA, SNTAGT. The CDR3 bases are TGTGCCAGCAGAGCACAGGGGGTCGCGAACACCGGGGAGCTGTTTTTT. Translating gives CASRAQGVANTGELFF.

The chain links TRBV6-5 to TRBJ2-3; D perhaps matches TRBD1 (6 bases). The V end lost 1 base, the J end lost 4 bases, and 15 bases lay between the germline ends. CDR1 is MNHEY, CDR2 SVGAGI, per germline. The CDR3 extends over 16 amino acids. The CDR3, as DNA: TGTGCCAGCAGTTACTGGCAGGGGCATGGGGCAGATACGCAGTATTTT. Translation: CASSYWQGHGADTQYF.

This clone came up once. V and J are TRBV29-1 and TRBJ2-1; possible D gene TRBD1, 5 bases. The germline CDR1 and CDR2 sequences are SQVTM and ANQGSEA. The CDR3 sequence is 14 residues long. The germline V and J ends were trimmed by 3 bases and 9 bases, with 18 bases remaining between them. The CDR3 reads CSVEVGRVKAEQFF. In nucleotides, the CDR3 is TGCAGCGTTGAGGTGGGCAGGGTCAAGGCTGAGCAGTTCTTC.

The J gene is TRBJ1-4, the V gene TRBV6-6; D perhaps matches TRBD1 (5 bases). The V gene's germline CDR1 is MNHNY and CDR2 SVGAGI (reference sequence). This CDR3 has 14 amino acids. V lost 6 bases, J lost 4 bases, and 12 bases lay in between. CDR3 bases: TGTGCCAGCAGCCCGGGACGTCTTAATGAAAAACTGTTTTTT. Its translation is CASSPGRLNEKLFF.

The CDR3 bases are TGTGCCAGCAGCCCAACCGGGAGAGGGGGCTTATACGAGCAGTACTTC. Translated: CASSPTGRGGLYEQYF. The chain links TRBV7-3 to TRBJ2-7; tentative D call: TRBD1 (7 bases). V shed 5 bases and J shed 4 bases, with 21 bases lying between them. Germline assignment: CDR1 SGHTA and CDR2 FQGTGA. The length of the CDR3 is 16 residues.

The chain carries TRBV11-2 and TRBJ1-1; D ambiguous. Trimming took 5 bases from V and 11 from J, leaving 12 bases between them. From germline, CDR1 is SGHAT and CDR2 FQNNGV. The CDR3 has 11 residues. The CDR3, as DNA: TGTGCCAGCAGCCACTGGTTTGGTGCTTTCTTT. It specifies CASSHWFGAFF.

As for this clone: The same CDR3 also results from other DNA sequences found in this sample. V usage is TRBV28 and J usage is TRBJ2-2; D call uncertain. CDR1 MDHEN and CDR2 SYDVKM come from the germline V gene. The CDR3 length is 14 residues. The V gene lost 6 bases and the J gene lost 0 bases, with 8 bases spanning the gap. The CDR3 DNA follows: TGTGCCAGCAGAGGTCGGCCGAACACCGGGGAGCTGTTTTTT. It translates to CASRGRPNTGELFF.

This clone was seen a handful of times. The chain couples TRBV28 to TRBJ1-5; 7 bases fit TRBD1. The CDR3 extends over 15 amino acids. Germline V CDR1 and CDR2: MDHEN, SYDVKM. The V gene end was trimmed by 5 bases and the J gene end by 2 bases; junction bases not matched to a gene: 6. This CDR3 reads CASSEGAGGNQPQHF. The CDR3 nucleotides read TGTGCCAGCAGTGAGGGGGCGGGGGGCAATCAGCCCCAGCATTTT.

The chain combines TRBV25-1 with TRBJ2-5; D not resolved. The V gene lost 8 bases and the J gene lost 3 bases, with 4 bases spanning the gap. Looked up from germline, CDR1 is MGHDK and CDR2 is SYGVNS. This CDR3 contains 10 residues. CDR3 coding DNA: TGTGCCAGCCAAAAAGAGACCCAGTACTTC. Translation: CASQKETQYF.

The CDR3 sequence is CATSRGGWQGRVRRNEQYF. In DNA, the CDR3 is TGTGCCACCAGCAGAGGGGGGTGGCAGGGAAGGGTCCGAAGGAACGAGCAGTACTTC. The rearrangement joins TRBV15 to TRBJ2-7; D may match TRBD1 or TRBD2 (5 bases each). Trimming shortened V by 1 base and J by 5 bases, and 27 bases separated the two germline ends. This CDR3 spans 19 amino acids. The germline CDR1 and CDR2 sequences are LNHNV and YYDKDF (reference sequence).

The DNA of the CDR3 is TGTGCCAGCTCACCACCGAGGCCCCTGGGCACTGAAGCTTTCTTT. Amino acid sequence: CASSPPRPLGTEAFF. The chain combines TRBV18 with TRBJ1-1, with D hard to call. Germline V CDR1 and CDR2: KGHSH, LQKENI. The CDR3 extends over 15 amino acids. Trimming removed 0 bases from V and 4 bases from J, with 12 bases in between.

Comment on this clone: This same CDR3 is encoded by further DNA sequences in the sample. This chain joins TRBV9 and TRBJ2-7; the D is unclear. Germline CDR1 is SGDLS and CDR2 is YYNGEE. With 0 bases removed from V and 2 bases from J, the gap between germline ends came to 9 bases. The CDR3 has 14 residues. The CDR3: CASSVGGGTYEQYF. The DNA of the CDR3 is TGTGCCAGCAGCGTAGGCGGCGGAACCTACGAGCAGTACTTC.

This sequence joins TRBV6-5 and TRBJ1-1; possible D gene TRBD1, 6 bases. V was clipped by 3 bases and J by 3 bases, with 11 bases between them. This CDR3 has 14 amino acids. Germline CDR1 is MNHEY and CDR2 is SVGAGI. The CDR3 DNA sequence: TGTGCCAGCAGTTATCAGGGGATGGACACTGAAGCTTTCTTT. It encodes CASSYQGMDTEAFF.

The V call is TRBV11-2, the J call TRBJ2-3; D might be TRBD1 or TRBD2, each matching 5 bases. Trimming shortened V by 1 base and J by 1 base, and 9 bases separated the two germline ends. Germline V gene sequence: CDR1 SGHAT, CDR2 FQNNGV. The CDR3 runs to 15 residues. The chain's CDR3 is CASSLATGRTDTQYF. In nucleotides, the CDR3 is TGTGCCAGCAGCTTAGCCACGGGACGCACAGATACGCAGTATTTT.

The J gene is TRBJ1-4, the V gene TRBV6-1, with 9 positions matching TRBD1. Trimming took 4 bases from V and 2 from J; bases not matched to a gene: 5. The germline gives CDR1 MNHNS, CDR2 SASEGT. The CDR3 covers 16 residues. In nucleotides, the CDR3 is TGTGCCAGCAGTGGACAGGGGGAGGCGACTAATGAAAAACTGTTTTTT. Translated: CASSGQGEATNEKLFF.

The chain links TRBV5-5 to TRBJ2-7, with D possibly matching TRBD1 (6 bases). CDR3 length: 14 residues. The V gene lost 4 bases and the J gene lost 0 bases, with 11 bases spanning the gap. The germline CDR1 and CDR2 sequences are SGHKS and YYEKEE (reference sequence). The CDR3 bases are TGTGCCAGCAGCCGGACAGCGAGCTCCTACGAGCAGTACTTC. It translates to CASSRTASSYEQYF.

The chain recombines TRBV4-3 with TRBJ2-3; D gene unclear. The CDR3 spans 13 residues. Per germline, CDR1 LGHNA and CDR2 YSLEER. V dropped 3 bases and J dropped 0 bases, with 4 bases sitting between them. The CDR3 sequence: CASSHTSTDTQYF. Here the CDR3 DNA reads TGCGCCAGCAGCCATACTAGCACAGATACGCAGTATTTT.

The chain has TRBV28 and TRBJ2-2; maybe TRBD1 (6 bases). The CDR3 has 15 amino acids. Germline-derived CDR1 and CDR2 are MDHEN and SYDVKM. V was pared by 2 bases and J by 3 bases, with 10 bases between. The CDR3 loop reads CASSLAGAYTGELFF. The CDR3 bases are TGTGCCAGCAGTTTAGCAGGGGCCTACACCGGGGAGCTGTTTTTT.

With regard to this clone: Other DNA sequences in the sample encode the same CDR3. The CDR3 nucleotides read TGTGCCTGGAGTGTACGAACAGGTGGCAATCAGCCCCAGCATTTT. Translating it yields CAWSVRTGGNQPQHF. J is TRBJ1-5 and V is TRBV30; D is perhaps TRBD1 (5 bases). The length of the CDR3 is 15 residues. The V gene's germline CDR1 is GTSNPN and CDR2 SVGIG (reference sequence). The V end lost 0 bases, the J end lost 2 bases, and 11 bases lay between the germline ends. The complete variable domain, with remaining parts taken from reference TRBV30 and TRBJ1-5, reads SQTIHQWPATLVQPVGSPLSLECTVEGTSNPNLYWYRQAAGRGLQLLFYSVGIGQISSEVPQNLSASRPQDRQFILSSKKLLLSDSGFYLCAWSVRTGGNQPQHFGDGTRLSIL.

The chain carries TRBV27 and TRBJ1-1; 8 bases are shared with TRBD1. The V and J ends lost 5 bases and 2 bases, in that order; junction bases with no gene match: 4. Germline V CDR1 and CDR2: MNHEY, SMNVEV (reference sequence). The CDR3 is made up of 14 amino acids. The CDR3 nucleotides read TGTGCCAGCAGTAAAGGACAGGGAAACACTGAAGCTTTCTTT. Its protein is CASSKGQGNTEAFF.

The chain recombines TRBV30 with TRBJ2-3; a possible D gene is TRBD1 (7 bases). The CDR3 contains 11 residues. Germline assignment: CDR1 GTSNPN and CDR2 SVGIG (reference sequence). CDR3 sequence reads: CAEGAADTQYF. The CDR3 coding sequence is TGTGCGGAGGGGGCGGCAGATACGCAGTATTTT. Based on the CDR3 plus reference TRBV30 and TRBJ2-3, the full variable domain is SQTIHQWPATLVQPVGSPLSLECTVEGTSNPNLYWYRQAAGRGLQLLFYSVGIGQISSEVPQNLSASRPQDRQFILSSKKLLLSDSGFYLCAEGAADTQYFGPGTRLTVL.

The chain uses TRBV15 and TRBJ2-2; 10 bases align to TRBD2. J was trimmed by 4 bases and V by 6 bases; bases with no gene match: 8. The CDR3 is 16 amino acids. The V gene's germline CDR1 is LNHNV and CDR2 YYDKDF (reference sequence). The CDR3 here is CATRASGRISTGELFF. In DNA, the CDR3 is TGTGCCACCAGGGCTAGCGGGAGAATCTCCACCGGGGAGCTGTTTTTT. Supplemented by reference TRBV15 and TRBJ2-2, the full variable domain reads DAMVIQNPRYQVTQFGKPVTLSCSQTLNHNVMYWYQQKSSQAPKLLFHYYDKDFNNEADTPDNFQSRRPNTSFCFLDIRSPGLGDTAMYLCATRASGRISTGELFFGEGSRLTVL.

The chain links TRBV4-3 to TRBJ2-3; 14 bases map to TRBD2. This CDR3 comprises 18 residues. With V trimmed by 1 base and J by 8 bases, 11 bases remained unmatched. Germline values: CDR1 LGHNA, CDR2 YSLEER. The CDR3 DNA sequence: TGCGCCAGCAGCCAAGCGTGGGGACTAGCGGGAGAAATCGGTACGCAGTATTTT. Its translation: CASSQAWGLAGEIGTQYF.